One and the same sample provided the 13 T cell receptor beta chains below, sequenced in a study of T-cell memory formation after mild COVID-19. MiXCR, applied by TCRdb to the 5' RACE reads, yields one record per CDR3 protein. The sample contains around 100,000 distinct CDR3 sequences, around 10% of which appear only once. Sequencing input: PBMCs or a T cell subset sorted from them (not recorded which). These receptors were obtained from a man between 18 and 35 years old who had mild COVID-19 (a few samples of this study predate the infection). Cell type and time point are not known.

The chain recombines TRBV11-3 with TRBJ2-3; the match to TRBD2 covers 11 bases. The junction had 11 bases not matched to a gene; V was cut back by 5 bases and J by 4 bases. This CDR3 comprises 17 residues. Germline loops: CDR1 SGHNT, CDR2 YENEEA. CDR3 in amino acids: CASSVPTSGGGADTQYF. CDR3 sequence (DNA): TGTGCCAGCAGCGTCCCAACTAGCGGGGGTGGTGCAGATACGCAGTATTTT.

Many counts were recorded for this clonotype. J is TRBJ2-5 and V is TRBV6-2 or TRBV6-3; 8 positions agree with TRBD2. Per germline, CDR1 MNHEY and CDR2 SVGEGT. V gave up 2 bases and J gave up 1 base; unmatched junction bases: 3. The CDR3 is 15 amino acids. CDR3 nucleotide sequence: TGTGCCAGCAGTTACACAAGCGGGGGCCAAGAGACCCAGTACTTC. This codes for CASSYTSGGQETQYF.

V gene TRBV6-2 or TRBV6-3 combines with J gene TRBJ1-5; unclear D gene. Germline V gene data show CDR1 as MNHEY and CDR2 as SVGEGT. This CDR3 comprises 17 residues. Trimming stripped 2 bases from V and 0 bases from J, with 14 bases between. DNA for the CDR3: TGTGCCAGCAGTTACACGGTGGCAGATTATAGCAATCAGCCCCAGCATTTT. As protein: CASSYTVADYSNQPQHF.

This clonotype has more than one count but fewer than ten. CDR3 DNA: TGTGCCAGCAGTCGATCGACAGACCCAACTAATGAAAAACTGTTTTTT. The encoded protein is CASSRSTDPTNEKLFF. The rearrangement links TRBV6-5 to TRBJ1-4, with D possibly being TRBD1 (5 bases). This CDR3 has 16 residues. Trimming cost V 5 bases and J 0 bases, with 13 bases left between them. Germline V gene lookup returns CDR1 MNHEY and CDR2 SVGAGI.

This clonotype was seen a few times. CDR3 sequence (DNA): TGCAGCGTTGAAGATAGGAGGACAGGGAATCTCGAGACCCAGTACTTC. Its protein is CSVEDRRTGNLETQYF. V gene TRBV29-1 combines with J gene TRBJ2-5; 8 bases are shared with TRBD1. Germline CDR1 and CDR2: SQVTM and ANQGSEA. This CDR3 region has 16 residues. V shed 0 bases, J shed 5 bases, and the junction held 11 bases outside the gene matches.

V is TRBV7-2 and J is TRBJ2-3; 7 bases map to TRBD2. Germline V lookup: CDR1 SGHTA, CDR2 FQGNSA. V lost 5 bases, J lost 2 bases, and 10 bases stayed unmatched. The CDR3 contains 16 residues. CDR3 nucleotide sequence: TGTGCCAGCAGCCGTACGGCAGGGAGGGCCACAGATACGCAGTATTTT. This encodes CASSRTAGRATDTQYF.

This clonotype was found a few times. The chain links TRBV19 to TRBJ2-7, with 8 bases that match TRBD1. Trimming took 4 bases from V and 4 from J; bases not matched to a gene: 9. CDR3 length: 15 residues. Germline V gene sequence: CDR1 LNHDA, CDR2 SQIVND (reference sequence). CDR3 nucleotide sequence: TGTGCCAGTAGTACCCCGAACAGGGGGAGGTACGAGCAGTACTTC. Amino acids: CASSTPNRGRYEQYF.

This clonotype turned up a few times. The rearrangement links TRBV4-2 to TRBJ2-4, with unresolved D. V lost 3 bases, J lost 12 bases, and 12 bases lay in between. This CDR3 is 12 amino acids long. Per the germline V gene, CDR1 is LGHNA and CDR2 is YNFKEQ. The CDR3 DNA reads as TGTGCCAGCAGCCACCCCGACCCCCATCAGTACTTC. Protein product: CASSHPDPHQYF.

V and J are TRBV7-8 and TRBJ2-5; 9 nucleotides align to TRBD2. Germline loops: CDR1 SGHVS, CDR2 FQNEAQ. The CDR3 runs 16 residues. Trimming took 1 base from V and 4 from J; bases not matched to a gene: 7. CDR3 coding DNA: TGTGCCAGCAGCTTAGATGTAGCGGGGGATCGAGAGACCCAGTACTTC. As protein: CASSLDVAGDRETQYF.

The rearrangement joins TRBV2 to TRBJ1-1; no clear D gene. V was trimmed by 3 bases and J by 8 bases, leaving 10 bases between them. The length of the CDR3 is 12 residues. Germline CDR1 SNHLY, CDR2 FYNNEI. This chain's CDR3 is CASSERALEAFF. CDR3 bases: TGTGCCAGCAGTGAGAGGGCATTGGAAGCTTTCTTT. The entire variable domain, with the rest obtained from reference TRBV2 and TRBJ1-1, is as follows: EPEVTQTPSHQVTQMGQEVILRCVPISNHLYFYWYRQILGQKVEFLVSFYNNEISEKSEIFDDQFSVERPDGSNFTLKIRSTKLEDSAMYFCASSERALEAFFGQGTRLTVV.

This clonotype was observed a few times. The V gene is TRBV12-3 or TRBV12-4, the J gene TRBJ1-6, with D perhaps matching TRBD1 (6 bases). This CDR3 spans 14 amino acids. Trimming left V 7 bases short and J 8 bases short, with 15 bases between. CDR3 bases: TGTGCCAGCACCCAGGACAGTGGCTATTCACCCCTCCACTTT. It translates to CASTQDSGYSPLHF.

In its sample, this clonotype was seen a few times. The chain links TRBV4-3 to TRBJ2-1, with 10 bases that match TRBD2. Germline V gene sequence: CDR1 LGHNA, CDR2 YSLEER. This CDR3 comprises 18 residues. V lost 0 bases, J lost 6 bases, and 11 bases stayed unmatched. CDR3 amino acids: CASSQDRYSGGPPNEQFF. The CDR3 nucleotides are TGCGCCAGCAGCCAAGATCGGTATAGCGGGGGGCCCCCCAATGAGCAGTTCTTC.

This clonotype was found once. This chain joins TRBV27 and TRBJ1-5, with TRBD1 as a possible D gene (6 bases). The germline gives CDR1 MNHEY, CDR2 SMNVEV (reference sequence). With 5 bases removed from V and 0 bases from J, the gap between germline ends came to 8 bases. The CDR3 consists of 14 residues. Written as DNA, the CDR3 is TGTGCCAGCAGTGGACAGCCTAGCAATCAGCCCCAGCATTTT. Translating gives CASSGQPSNQPQHF.